This T cell receptor (beta chain) was retrieved from a study of cytomegalovirus exposure and HLA in healthy donors. The study ran its PCR with 60 Vbeta and 13 Jbeta primers. TCRdb keeps only in-frame clones here, not all; method: immunoSEQ multiplex PCR. The table has 150,000 to 200,000 clones, 70% to 90% seen once. The CDR3 totals 13 residues. Germline loops: CDR1 SGHVS, CDR2 FQNEAQ. Trimming left V 4 bases short and J 3 bases short, with 10 bases between. Study findings and constraints: According to the study, around 150 TCR beta chains were cytomegalovirus-associated.

This clone was observed once. What it binds is not known. The genes are TRBV7-8 and TRBJ2-7; no firm D call. The clonotype was recovered from a woman aged 25 to 39 in good health and CMV-seronegative. The sample comprised PBMCs. CDR3 DNA sequence: TGTGCCAGCAGCTCTGATTCAGGCTACGAGCAGTACTTC. Translation: CASSSDSGYEQYF.